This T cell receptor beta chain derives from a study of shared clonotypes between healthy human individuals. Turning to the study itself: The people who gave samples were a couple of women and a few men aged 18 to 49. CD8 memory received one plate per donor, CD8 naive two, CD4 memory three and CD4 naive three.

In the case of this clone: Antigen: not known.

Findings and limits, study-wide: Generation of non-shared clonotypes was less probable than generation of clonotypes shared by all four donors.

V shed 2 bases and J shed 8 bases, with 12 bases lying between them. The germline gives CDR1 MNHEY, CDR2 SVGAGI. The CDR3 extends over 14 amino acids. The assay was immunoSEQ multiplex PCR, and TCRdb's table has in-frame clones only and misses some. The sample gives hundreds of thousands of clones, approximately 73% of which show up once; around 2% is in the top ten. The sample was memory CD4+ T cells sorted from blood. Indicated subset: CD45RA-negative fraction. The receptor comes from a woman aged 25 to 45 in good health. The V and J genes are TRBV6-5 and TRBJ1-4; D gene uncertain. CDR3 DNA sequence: TGTGCCAGCAGTTACAGCCCCGAAGCCGAAAAACTGTTTTTT. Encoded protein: CASSYSPEAEKLFF.